Following are 25 T cell receptor beta chains from one sample sequenced in a study of T cells in Graves' hyperthyroidism and ophthalmopathy (dated by TCRdb to between 2019 and 2020). The library was produced with multiplex PCR. Reads for this sample came from an Illumina HiSeq 2000. TCR beta CDR3 regions were amplified from RNA transcripts. The TCR CDR3 was subjected to a first round of RT-PCR using the HTBI primer set and the Qiagen OneStep RT-PCR kit. Through fastp at Q25 and MiXCR, TCRdb rebuilt clones from the public reads, retaining in-frame beta chains. Rows with a matching CDR3 protein are joined into one entry that keeps the most common DNA and genes. This sample comprises a few hundred thousand distinct CDR3 sequences, around 21% of them detected only once. The ten largest clones take up more than 20% of the sample. Sequenced material: blood. These receptors all stem from a man between 18 and 35 years old with Graves' hyperthyroidism.

The genes are TRBV12-3 or TRBV12-4 and TRBJ1-1, with D maybe TRBD1 (5 bases). CDR3 length: 15 amino acids. Trimming removed 6 bases from V and 6 bases from J, with 20 bases in between. In DNA, the CDR3 is TGTGCCAGCAGGAATACGGGACTTAAGGAGGCTGAAGCTTTCTTT. Translating it yields CASRNTGLKEAEAFF.

The CDR3 nucleotides read TGTGCCAGCAGCCCTCCCAGGCTAGCGGGAGTTTACGAGCAGTACTTC. It specifies CASSPPRLAGVYEQYF. The chain has TRBV12-3 or TRBV12-4 and TRBJ2-7, with 10 bases matching TRBD2. V shed 6 bases, J shed 4 bases, and the junction held 12 bases outside the gene matches. CDR3 length: 16 residues.

This clonotype was recorded many times. The V call is TRBV2, the J call TRBJ2-2; 7 nucleotides match TRBD1. This CDR3 has 15 residues. With V trimmed by 6 bases and J by 1 base, 5 bases remained unmatched. Germline V CDR1 and CDR2: SNHLY, FYNNEI. CDR3 region: CASSQGQMNTGELFF. Written as DNA, the CDR3 is TGTGCCAGCAGCCAGGGACAGATGAACACCGGGGAGCTGTTTTTT. The full variable domain, its missing parts supplied by reference TRBV2 and TRBJ2-2, is EPEVTQTPSHQVTQMGQEVILRCVPISNHLYFYWYRQILGQKVEFLVSFYNNEISEKSEIFDDQFSVERPDGSNFTLKIRSTKLEDSAMYFCASSQGQMNTGELFFGEGSRLTVL.

This clonotype was counted ten times or more. This chain uses TRBV6-1 with TRBJ2-2; D is unclear. This CDR3 has 13 amino acids. Germline V lookup: CDR1 MNHNS, CDR2 SASEGT. Trimming pared 10 bases from V and 4 bases from J, leaving 13 bases between. The CDR3 loop is CATSRVSTGELFF. For the CDR3, the DNA is TGTGCCACCTCGAGAGTGAGCACCGGGGAGCTGTTTTTT.

The V and J genes are TRBV12-3 or TRBV12-4 and TRBJ1-2, with a weak D call TRBD1 (6 bases). V lost 3 bases to trimming and J lost 13 bases, with 12 bases between them. There are 11 residues in the CDR3. This CDR3 reads CASSLRGVSTF. The CDR3 DNA is TGTGCCAGCAGTTTGAGGGGGGTGTCCACCTTC.

This clonotype was found many times. This chain joins TRBV9 and TRBJ2-2, with a tentative D call TRBD2 (6 bases). Germline V gives CDR1 SGDLS, CDR2 YYNGEE. V was shortened by 0 bases and J by 4 bases, with 16 bases between the two germline ends. The CDR3 runs to 17 residues. Written as DNA, the CDR3 is TGTGCCAGCAGCGTAGCTACTGGGAGGTGGGGCACCGGGGAGCTGTTTTTT. Its protein is CASSVATGRWGTGELFF.

This clonotype was seen ten or more times. This chain connects TRBV2 to TRBJ2-2; D possibly corresponds to TRBD2 (5 bases). Deletions cut 6 bases from V and 6 bases from J, with 8 bases between. The CDR3 length is 12 residues. From germline, CDR1 is SNHLY and CDR2 FYNNEI. This CDR3 is CASRGGAGELFF. CDR3 DNA: TGTGCCAGCAGAGGAGGTGCCGGGGAGCTGTTTTTT.

The rearrangement links TRBV27 to TRBJ2-7; possibly TRBD1 for D (5 bases). This CDR3 is built from 12 residues. Trimming removed 2 bases at V and 12 bases at J, with 14 bases between. The germline V gene encodes CDR1 MNHEY and CDR2 SMNVEV (reference sequence). CDR3 sequence: CASSLPGHCPYF. The CDR3 DNA reads as TGTGCCAGCAGTTTACCCGGACACTGCCCGTACTTC.

This clonotype appeared many times. The rearrangement links TRBV9 to TRBJ1-5; D gene uncertain. Germline CDR1 reads SGDLS; CDR2 reads YYNGEE. V lost 1 base and J 6 bases, leaving 11 bases between the germline ends. The CDR3 spans 14 residues. The CDR3 nucleotides read TGTGCCAGCAGCGTAACCCCCGAGGGTCAGCCCCAGCATTTT. It specifies CASSVTPEGQPQHF.

This clonotype was counted ten times or more. The V call is TRBV19, the J call TRBJ1-5; a weak D match, TRBD1 (5 bases). With 6 bases removed from V and 3 bases from J, the gap between germline ends came to 12 bases. CDR1 LNHDA and CDR2 SQIVND come from the germline V gene (reference sequence). The CDR3 has 14 amino acids. CDR3 sequence (DNA): TGTGCCAGTAGCGCGTTAGGGGCCAATCAGCCCCAGCATTTT. Translating gives CASSALGANQPQHF.

This clonotype has only a few counts. The chain has TRBV28 and TRBJ2-7; 8 bases agree with TRBD2. The germline V gene encodes CDR1 MDHEN and CDR2 SYDVKM. The CDR3 loop spans 13 amino acids. Germline trimming cut 8 bases from V and 7 bases from J; bases unmatched to any gene: 10. The CDR3 reads CASCSRGATEQYF. For the CDR3, the DNA is TGTGCCAGCTGCTCGCGGGGGGCGACGGAGCAGTACTTC.

This clonotype was recorded at least ten times. This rearrangement joins TRBV19 to TRBJ1-2; 8 bases map to TRBD1. This CDR3 is built from 15 residues. V lost 7 bases, J lost 5 bases, and 12 bases stayed unmatched. CDR1 is LNHDA and CDR2 is SQIVND in the germline V gene (reference sequence). CDR3 residues: CASTILDRAPYGYTF. CDR3 DNA sequence: TGTGCCAGTACCATCCTGGACAGGGCACCTTATGGCTACACCTTC.

This clonotype was counted between two and nine times. This chain links TRBV6-1 with TRBJ2-4; 7 positions match TRBD1. Germline CDR1 is MNHNS and CDR2 is SASEGT. The CDR3 sequence is 16 residues long. V shed 6 bases and J 2 bases; nucleotides not matched to a gene: 10. The DNA for the CDR3 is TGTGCCAGCAGCGGTAGACAGGGCCTTACCAAAAACATTCAGTACTTC. Amino acid sequence: CASSGRQGLTKNIQYF.

The gene calls are TRBV20-1 and TRBJ2-7; D unclear. The CDR3 extends over 12 amino acids. Germline V lookup: CDR1 DFQATT, CDR2 SNEGSKA (reference sequence). Deletions cut 0 bases from V and 9 bases from J, with 12 bases between. CDR3 nucleotide sequence: TGCAGTGCTAGAGATCTGACTTCACGGCAGTACTTC. Residues: CSARDLTSRQYF.

This clonotype has a count of ten or more. The J gene is TRBJ2-3, the V gene TRBV6-2 or TRBV6-3; D unclear. The ends were cut back, 4 bases at V and 5 bases at J, with 10 bases in the middle. Germline V lookup: CDR1 MNHEY, CDR2 SVGEGT. The CDR3 spans 13 residues. CDR3 protein: CASSLRLVDTQYF. DNA for the CDR3: TGTGCCAGCAGTTTGAGGCTTGTAGATACGCAGTATTTT.

Worth noting for this clonotype: A much larger clone differs from this one at a single base, so this may be a read error. The rearrangement links TRBV12-3 or TRBV12-4 to TRBJ1-5; 8 bases match TRBD1. The CDR3 loop spans 16 amino acids. V lost 5 bases and J lost 6; bases outside the gene matches: 12. CDR3 amino acids: CASSVQGAVRGQPQHF. The CDR3, as DNA: TGTGCCAGCAGTGTGCAGGGGGCGGTGAGAGGTCAGCCCCAGCATTTT.

Ten or more counts support this clonotype. This chain connects TRBV19 to TRBJ1-5; 8 bases are shared with TRBD1. Germline trimming cut 9 bases from V and 4 bases from J; bases unmatched to any gene: 2. The CDR3 runs to 12 residues. CDR1 and CDR2 (germline): LNHDA, SQIVND (reference sequence). This chain's CDR3 is CASRTGNQPQHF. CDR3 coding DNA: TGTGCCAGCAGGACAGGGAATCAGCCCCAGCATTTT.

This clonotype was seen at least ten times. This chain uses TRBV6-9 with TRBJ1-2, with D uncertain. Per the germline V gene, CDR1 is MNHGY and CDR2 is SVAAGI. CDR3 length equals 16 residues. Trimming shortened V by 5 bases and J by 3 bases, and 19 bases separated the two germline ends. The CDR3 here is CASSPTPESPDYGYTF. The DNA of the CDR3 is TGTGCCAGCAGTCCCACCCCGGAGTCGCCAGACTATGGCTACACCTTC.

This clonotype showed up many times. The chain combines TRBV7-2 with TRBJ1-5; no clear D gene. The CDR3 is made up of 14 amino acids. Trimming shortened V by 4 bases and J by 0 bases, and 7 bases separated the two germline ends. In germline, CDR1 is SGHTA, CDR2 FQGNSA. CDR3 amino acids: CASSYDVSNQPQHF. The CDR3 bases are TGTGCCAGCAGCTATGACGTTAGCAATCAGCCCCAGCATTTT.

J is TRBJ1-1 and V is TRBV28; unclear D gene. The CDR3 covers 12 residues. CDR1 is MDHEN, CDR2 SYDVKM, per germline. Trimming shortened V by 5 bases and J by 6 bases, and 10 bases separated the two germline ends. The CDR3 DNA reads as TGTGCCAGCAGTCCCGGGATTTCTGAAGCTTTCTTT. Encoded protein: CASSPGISEAFF.

A few counts support this clonotype. The chain couples TRBV6-1 to TRBJ2-2; TRBD1 matches at 8 bases. The CDR3 runs to 16 residues. V was clipped by 7 bases and J by 0 bases; unmatched bases: 7. CDR1 and CDR2 from the germline V gene are MNHNS and SASEGT. CDR3 in DNA: TGTGCCAGCACCTCCTGGACAGGGCCGAACACCGGGGAGCTGTTTTTT. As protein: CASTSWTGPNTGELFF.

In this sample, this clonotype turned up many times. The chain has TRBV29-1 and TRBJ2-5, with D possibly matching TRBD1 (6 bases). Germline V gene sequence: CDR1 SQVTM, CDR2 ANQGSEA. The CDR3 extends over 13 amino acids. V lost 7 bases to trimming and J lost 0 bases, with 12 bases between them. This CDR3 is CSARGSYQETQYF. The CDR3 coding sequence is TGCAGCGCGAGGGGGTCTTACCAAGAGACCCAGTACTTC.

The table lists this clonotype with many counts. The V and J genes are TRBV6-5 and TRBJ2-5; D is possibly TRBD1 or TRBD2 (6 bases each). Trimming pared 8 bases from V and 1 base from J, leaving 11 bases between. Germline CDR1 and CDR2: MNHEY and SVGAGI. The CDR3 loop spans 13 amino acids. CDR3 amino acids: CASSRGVQETQYF. In nucleotides, the CDR3 is TGTGCCAGCTCGAGGGGGGTCCAAGAGACCCAGTACTTC.

This clonotype was counted at least ten times. The CDR3: CSASSDGLYEQYF. DNA of the CDR3: TGCAGTGCTTCCTCGGACGGTCTCTACGAGCAGTACTTC. The V call is TRBV20-1, the J call TRBJ2-7, with D hard to call. CDR1 and CDR2 from the germline V gene are DFQATT and SNEGSKA (reference sequence). The CDR3 totals 13 residues. V was trimmed by 5 bases and J by 3 bases, leaving 14 bases between them.

This chain joins TRBV12-3 or TRBV12-4 and TRBJ2-7, with D unresolved. V lost 5 bases and J lost 7, with 21 bases in between. CDR3 size: 15 residues. This chain's CDR3 is CASSGMTAAKGEQYF. The CDR3 nucleotides are TGTGCCAGCAGTGGGATGACGGCGGCGAAAGGAGAGCAGTACTTC.